The source of this T cell receptor (beta chain) is a study of siplizumab effects on memory and regulatory T cells. TCRdb's copy holds only in-frame clones and misses some; the assay was immunoSEQ multiplex PCR. This table has more than 95,000 clones, 93% appearing once. Looked up from germline, CDR1 is SGHNT and CDR2 is YYREEE (reference sequence). The CDR3 runs to 15 residues. V lost 4 bases and J lost 2; bases outside the gene matches: 6. The chain carries TRBV5-4 and TRBJ1-1; 9 bases align to TRBD1. This TCR was sampled from a human donor in good health. Sequenced sample: CD4+ T cells sorted from blood. CDR3 sequence (DNA): TGTGCCAGCAGCCTGGACAGGGGCGATAACACTGAAGCTTTCTTT. This gives the protein CASSLDRGDNTEAFF.